This is a list of T cell receptor beta chains from one sample in a study of spatial heterogeneity in lung cancer. MiXCR, applied by TCRdb to the 5' RACE reads, yields one record per CDR3 protein. The sample contains around 24,000 distinct CDR3 sequences, roughly 7% of which appear only once. Sequences were derived from PBMCs, sampled at surgery. All receptors come from a male donor with early-stage non-small cell lung cancer. CDR3s include the opening cysteine and the closing phenylalanine or tryptophan. The D gene is left open where the match is weak. Rows may omit the clone size; those that give it use once, few, many or a size class.

J gene: TRBJ1-1
V gene: TRBV28
clone size: few
D gene: TRBD1
CDR3 length: 14
CDR3 protein: CASSTGQVNTEAFF
CDR3 DNA: TGTGCCAGCAGTACGGGACAGGTGAACACTGAAGCTTTCTTT

J gene: TRBJ2-1
V gene: TRBV5-1
clone size: NA
D gene: TRBD2
CDR3 length: 17
CDR3 protein: CASSLNTPGLAGLKQFF
CDR3 DNA: TGCGCCAGCAGCTTGAATACACCGGGACTAGCGGGGTTAAAGCAGTTCTTC

J gene: TRBJ2-7
V gene: TRBV6-1
clone size: few
D gene: NA
CDR3 length: 14
CDR3 protein: CASSESGFTYEQYF
CDR3 DNA: TGTGCCAGCAGTGAATCTGGGTTTACCTACGAGCAGTACTTC

J gene: TRBJ1-4
V gene: TRBV30
clone size: many
D gene: NA
CDR3 length: 14
CDR3 protein: CAWSVIPVNEKLFF
CDR3 DNA: TGTGCCTGGAGTGTAATCCCAGTTAATGAAAAACTGTTTTTT

J gene: TRBJ2-2
V gene: TRBV25-1
clone size: many
D gene: NA
CDR3 length: 13
CDR3 protein: CASRGTGGGELFF
CDR3 DNA: TGTGCCAGCAGAGGGACCGGAGGCGGGGAGCTGTTTTTT

J gene: TRBJ1-2
V gene: TRBV5-6
clone size: many
D gene: NA
CDR3 length: 13
CDR3 protein: CASSPGFNYGYTF
CDR3 DNA: TGTGCCAGCAGCCCAGGGTTCAACTATGGCTACACCTTC

J gene: TRBJ1-1
V gene: TRBV30
clone size: many
D gene: NA
CDR3 length: 12
CDR3 protein: CAWSRLNTEAFF
CDR3 DNA: TGTGCCTGGAGTAGGCTGAACACTGAAGCTTTCTTT

J gene: TRBJ2-3
V gene: TRBV27
clone size: many
D gene: NA
CDR3 length: 14
CDR3 protein: CASSLTSRTDTQYF
CDR3 DNA: TGTGCCAGCAGCCTTACTAGCCGCACAGATACGCAGTATTTT

J gene: TRBJ1-4
V gene: TRBV12-3/TRBV12-4
clone size: NA
D gene: NA
CDR3 length: 14
CDR3 protein: CASRQQGLGEKLFF
CDR3 DNA: TGTGCCAGCAGGCAACAGGGTTTAGGTGAAAAACTGTTTTTT

J gene: TRBJ1-1
V gene: TRBV29-1
clone size: NA
D gene: NA
CDR3 length: 12
CDR3 protein: CSVEGDGTEAFF
CDR3 DNA: TGCAGCGTTGAAGGGGACGGCACTGAAGCTTTCTTT

J gene: TRBJ1-2
V gene: TRBV7-9
clone size: many
D gene: NA
CDR3 length: 12
CDR3 protein: CASSLGNYGYTF
CDR3 DNA: TGTGCCAGCAGCTTGGGCAACTATGGCTACACCTTC

J gene: TRBJ2-1
V gene: TRBV12-3/TRBV12-4
clone size: few
D gene: TRBD2
CDR3 length: 19
CDR3 protein: CASSLFQREGKVKLNEQFF
CDR3 DNA: TGTGCCAGCAGTTTGTTCCAGCGGGAGGGCAAGGTAAAGCTCAATGAGCAGTTCTTC

J gene: TRBJ2-5
V gene: TRBV20-1
clone size: many
D gene: NA
CDR3 length: 12
CDR3 protein: CSATGEGETQYF
CDR3 DNA: TGCAGTGCTACAGGGGAAGGGGAGACCCAGTACTTC

J gene: TRBJ1-1
V gene: TRBV5-1
clone size: NA
D gene: NA
CDR3 length: 15
CDR3 protein: CASSLIGRGFTEAFF
CDR3 DNA: TGCGCCAGCAGCTTGATAGGCAGAGGGTTCACTGAAGCTTTCTTT

J gene: TRBJ1-1
V gene: TRBV10-3
clone size: many
D gene: NA
CDR3 length: 14
CDR3 protein: CASVDSGGGTEAFF
CDR3 DNA: TGTGCCTCGGTCGATTCGGGGGGCGGCACTGAAGCTTTCTTT

J gene: TRBJ2-1
V gene: TRBV9
clone size: many
D gene: TRBD1
CDR3 length: 16
CDR3 protein: CASSRDRGKVYNEQFF
CDR3 DNA: TGTGCCAGCAGCCGGGACAGGGGGAAGGTTTACAATGAGCAGTTCTTC

J gene: TRBJ2-5
V gene: TRBV5-1
clone size: few
D gene: TRBD1
CDR3 length: 15
CDR3 protein: CASSSAGTGSETQYF
CDR3 DNA: TGCGCCAGCAGCTCCGCTGGGACAGGGTCGGAGACCCAGTACTTC

J gene: TRBJ1-1
V gene: TRBV10-3
clone size: many
D gene: NA
CDR3 length: 11
CDR3 protein: CAISSGVEAFF
CDR3 DNA: TGTGCCATCAGTTCGGGAGTTGAAGCTTTCTTT